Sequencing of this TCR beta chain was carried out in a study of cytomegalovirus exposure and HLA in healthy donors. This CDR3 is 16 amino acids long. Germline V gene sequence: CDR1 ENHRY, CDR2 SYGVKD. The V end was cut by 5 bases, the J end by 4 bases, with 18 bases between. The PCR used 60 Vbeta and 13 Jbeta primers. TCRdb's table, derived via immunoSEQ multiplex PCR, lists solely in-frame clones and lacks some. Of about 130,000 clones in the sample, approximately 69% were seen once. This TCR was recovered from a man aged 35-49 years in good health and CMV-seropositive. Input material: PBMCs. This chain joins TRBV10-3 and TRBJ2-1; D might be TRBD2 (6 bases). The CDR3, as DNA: TGTGCCATCAGTCAATTTGGGGGGAACCCTTACAATGAGCAGTTCTTC. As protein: CAISQFGGNPYNEQFF.